The present T cell receptor (beta chain) was sequenced within a study of CD8 T cells in Susac syndrome. Study results and caveats: Susac-specific public clones were found in total CD8+ and CD8+ TEMRA repertoires, numbering some 15 and five, respectively. Clonal expansion of Susac CD8+ cells peaked in TEMRA cells, and it also peaked in active patients.

Random-hexamer reverse transcription was applied to about 0.45 to 1 ug RNA. Multiplex PCR with immunoSEQ amplified the TCR beta CDR3 across 54 Vbeta and 13 Jbeta. TCRdb re-derived calls from the immunoSEQ multiplex PCR reads in MiXCR, one entry per CDR3 protein. The sample has tens of thousands of distinct CDR3 sequences, 95% seen once. As for this clonotype: Its antigen is as yet unknown.

V was trimmed by 0 bases and J by 1 base, leaving 14 bases between them. Germline assignment: CDR1 GTSNPN and CDR2 SVGIG (reference sequence). This CDR3 spans 16 amino acids. The receptor comes from a human donor with Susac syndrome. Sequencing was performed on CD8+ T cells from PBMCs. V is TRBV30 and J is TRBJ2-3; D tentatively reads TRBD1 or TRBD2 (5 bases each). CDR3 bases: TGTGCCTGGAGTGTATGGGGGAACCCGCGCACAGATACGCAGTATTTT. It specifies CAWSVWGNPRTDTQYF.